This T cell receptor beta chain was captured by sequencing in a study of Tregs in tolerant kidney transplant recipients. Comment on this clone: The read ends 3 residues early relative to the CDR3; the germline J gene fills the gap.

This CDR3 has 15 amino acids. Germline V gene data show CDR1 as MNHEY and CDR2 as SVGEGT. V was pared by 2 bases and J by 9 bases, with 4 bases of the junction left unmatched. Sequenced by immunoSEQ multiplex PCR; TCRdb stores in-frame clones only, minus some. This sample's clone table lists fewer than 35,000 clones. This clonotype originated in a human donor who received a combined kidney and bone marrow transplant. The V and J genes are TRBV6-2 or TRBV6-3 and TRBJ2-1; TRBD2 agrees at 13 bases. The sample consisted of CD8+ T cells from blood, taken before the transplant. Here the CDR3 reads CASSYPGLAGVEQFF. Incomplete CDR3 DNA: TGTGCCAGCAGTTACCCAGGACTAGCGGGAGTTGAG.